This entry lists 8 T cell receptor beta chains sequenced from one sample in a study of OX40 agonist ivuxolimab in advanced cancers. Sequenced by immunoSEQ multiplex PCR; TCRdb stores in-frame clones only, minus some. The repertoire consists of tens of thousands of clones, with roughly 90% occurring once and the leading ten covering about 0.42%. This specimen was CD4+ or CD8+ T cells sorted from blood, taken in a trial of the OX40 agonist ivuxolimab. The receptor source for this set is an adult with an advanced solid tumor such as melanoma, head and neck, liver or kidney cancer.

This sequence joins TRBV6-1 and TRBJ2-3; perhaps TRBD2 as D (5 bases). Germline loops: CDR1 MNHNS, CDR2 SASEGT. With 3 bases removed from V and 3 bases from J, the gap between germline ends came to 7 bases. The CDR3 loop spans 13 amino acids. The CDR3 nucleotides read TGTGCCAGCAGTGAGCGGACTACAGATACGCAGTATTTT. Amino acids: CASSERTTDTQYF.

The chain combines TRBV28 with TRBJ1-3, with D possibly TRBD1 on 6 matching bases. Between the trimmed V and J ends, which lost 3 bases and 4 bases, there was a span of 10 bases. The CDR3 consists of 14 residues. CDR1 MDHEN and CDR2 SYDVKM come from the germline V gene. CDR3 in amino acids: CASSLSQGGNTIYF. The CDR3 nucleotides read TGTGCCAGCAGTTTGTCACAGGGCGGAAACACCATATATTTT.

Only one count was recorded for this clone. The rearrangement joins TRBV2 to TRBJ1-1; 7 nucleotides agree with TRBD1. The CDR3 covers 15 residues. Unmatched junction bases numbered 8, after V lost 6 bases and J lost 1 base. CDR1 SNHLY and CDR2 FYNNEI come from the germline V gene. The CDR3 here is CASRKGQTRNTEAFF. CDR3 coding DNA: TGTGCCAGCAGGAAGGGACAGACCCGGAACACTGAAGCTTTCTTT.

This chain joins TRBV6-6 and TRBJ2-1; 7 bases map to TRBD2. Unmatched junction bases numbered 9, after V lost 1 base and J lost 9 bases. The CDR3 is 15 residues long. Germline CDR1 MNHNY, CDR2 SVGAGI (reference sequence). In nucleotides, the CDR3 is TGTGCCAGCAGTTACTTCGGACTAGGGGTAGGTGAGCAGTTCTTC. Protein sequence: CASSYFGLGVGEQFF.

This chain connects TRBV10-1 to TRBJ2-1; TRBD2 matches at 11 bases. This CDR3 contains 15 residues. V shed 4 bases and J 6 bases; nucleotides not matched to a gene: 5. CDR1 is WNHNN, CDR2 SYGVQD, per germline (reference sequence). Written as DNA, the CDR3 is TGCGCCAGCAGTGCCGGGACTAGCGGTTCCAATGAGCAGTTCTTC. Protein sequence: CASSAGTSGSNEQFF.

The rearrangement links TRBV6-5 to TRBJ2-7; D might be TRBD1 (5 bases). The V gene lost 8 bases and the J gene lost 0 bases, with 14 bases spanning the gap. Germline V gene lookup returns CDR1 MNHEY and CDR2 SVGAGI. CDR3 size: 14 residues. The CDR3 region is CASRPQGPSYEQYF. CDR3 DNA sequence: TGTGCCAGCCGACCCCAGGGCCCCTCCTACGAGCAGTACTTC.

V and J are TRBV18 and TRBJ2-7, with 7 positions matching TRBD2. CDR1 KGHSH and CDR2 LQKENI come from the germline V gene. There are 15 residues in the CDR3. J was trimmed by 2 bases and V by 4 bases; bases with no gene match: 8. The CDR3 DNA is TGTGCCAGCTCACTCACTAGCGACTATACCTACGAGCAGTACTTC. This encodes CASSLTSDYTYEQYF.

CDR3 protein: CASSFNRVREKLFF. CDR3 sequence (DNA): TGTGCCAGCAGTTTCAACAGGGTTAGGGAAAAACTGTTTTTT. This chain links TRBV27 with TRBJ1-4, with a tentative D call TRBD1 (6 bases). The length of the CDR3 is 14 residues. V was trimmed by 3 bases and J by 8 bases, leaving 13 bases between them. The germline CDR1 and CDR2 sequences are MNHEY and SMNVEV (reference sequence).